The clone carrying this T cell receptor (beta chain) was recorded only once. Its matching antigen is unknown. The sample is drawn from a study of shared clonotypes between healthy human individuals. Study results and caveats: Sampling covered blood only; tissue repertoires likely differ.

Sequencing used immunoSEQ multiplex PCR; TCRdb keeps in-frame clones, though not all of them. This sample has 950,000 to 1,300,000 clones; about 74% occur once, and the top ten carry approximately 1.5%. Germline CDR1 reads SGHRS; CDR2 reads YFSETQ. The V and J ends lost 2 bases and 3 bases respectively, with 9 bases between them. The CDR3 is made up of 13 amino acids. The TCR sequence derives from a young man in good health. The V and J genes are TRBV5-1 and TRBJ2-7; D is perhaps TRBD1 (5 bases). The specimen was memory CD4+ T cells sorted from blood. Subset here: CD45RA-negative fraction. The CDR3 bases are TGCGCCAGCAGCTTTCAGGGTGACTACGAGCAGTACTTC. Translated: CASSFQGDYEQYF. Using reference TRBV5-1 and TRBJ2-7 for the parts outside the CDR3, the full variable domain is KAGVTQTPRYLIKTRGQQVTLSCSPISGHRSVSWYQQTPGQGLQFLFEYFSETQRNKGNFPGRFSGRQFSNSRSEMNVSTLELGDSALYLCASSFQGDYEQYFGPGTRLTVT.